This TCR beta chain stems from a study of human T cells and chemical hapten exposure. Across the study: Patch tests containing 0.01% DPC, applied to the upper back, were read at 6 days. Study-level points and caveats: It was expanded TCRs that formed significantly more large CDR3 similarity clusters than controls did. DPC sensitization produced no change in TCRs with frequency above 1 in 1000.

Germline V gene data show CDR1 as SNHLY and CDR2 as FYNNEI. The CDR3 extends over 13 amino acids. J was trimmed by 1 base and V by 4 bases; bases with no gene match: 0. As to time point: pre-sensitization, week 0. Described treatment: therapeutic diphenylcyclopropenone sensitization with weekly scalp DPC. This clonotype came up many times. Antigen specificity is unknown. TCRdb analysed the RACE reads with MiXCR anew, one entry per CDR3 protein. Altogether around 350,000 distinct CDR3 sequences are present, 5.5% being singletons, with the ten largest covering under 9.5%. The origin of this receptor is a woman aged 18-35 years with alopecia areata. Some clones in this sample may be carry-over from other donors' samples. Sequencing was performed on whole blood, taken in connection with sensitization to the hapten diphenylcyclopropenone (DPC). The gene calls are TRBV2 and TRBJ1-2; TRBD1 matches at 7 bases. The CDR3 coding sequence is TGTGCCAGCAGTGGACAGGGTAACTATGGCTACACCTTC. Translation: CASSGQGNYGYTF.